One and the same sample provided the 17 T cell receptor beta chains below, sequenced in a study of T cells in Graves' hyperthyroidism and ophthalmopathy. From RNA transcripts, TCR beta CDR3 regions were amplified. With the HTBI primer set, the TCR CDR3 went through a first round of RT-PCR. TCRdb independently ran MiXCR on the multiplex PCR reads; one entry per CDR3 protein. The sample contains approximately 510,000 distinct CDR3 sequences, around 21% of which appear only once. The specimen sequenced was blood. Receptors were obtained from a man younger than 30 with Graves' hyperthyroidism.

V is TRBV12-3 or TRBV12-4 and J is TRBJ2-7, with 9 bases that match TRBD1. Germline trimming cut 5 bases from V and 5 bases from J; bases unmatched to any gene: 7. The CDR3 covers 14 residues. CDR3 amino acids: CASSPGQGRNEQYF. The CDR3 DNA reads as TGTGCCAGCAGTCCGGGACAGGGAAGGAACGAGCAGTACTTC.

The table lists this clonotype with many counts. The chain joins TRBV3-1 to TRBJ1-5; D unresolved. V lost 1 base and J 5 bases, leaving 6 bases between the germline ends. CDR3 length: 13 residues. Germline V gene sequence: CDR1 LGHDT, CDR2 YNNKEL (reference sequence). The CDR3 reads CASSQGRDQPQHF. CDR3 DNA: TGTGCCAGCAGCCAAGGACGAGATCAGCCCCAGCATTTT.

This rearrangement joins TRBV18 to TRBJ1-6; weak D call: TRBD1 (5 bases). Germline V CDR1 and CDR2: KGHSH, LQKENI. V was cut by 3 bases and J by 9 bases, with 12 bases left in between. The CDR3 is 14 residues long. Here the CDR3 reads CASSPAREGSPLHF. The CDR3 DNA follows: TGTGCCAGCTCACCCGCCAGGGAAGGTTCACCCCTCCACTTT.

This clonotype was seen at least ten times. V is TRBV6-1 and J is TRBJ1-1; no reliable D call. Per the germline V gene, CDR1 is MNHNS and CDR2 is SASEGT. Between the trimmed V and J ends, which lost 5 bases and 1 base, there was a span of 8 bases. The CDR3 spans 13 residues. CDR3: CASSKTENTEAFF. Here the CDR3 DNA reads TGTGCCAGCAGTAAGACTGAGAACACTGAAGCTTTCTTT.

This clonotype came up many times. This sequence joins TRBV12-3 or TRBV12-4 and TRBJ1-6; TRBD1 matches 7 bases. The V gene end was trimmed by 5 bases and the J gene end by 6 bases; junction bases not matched to a gene: 4. The CDR3 totals 14 residues. The CDR3 region is CASSDRVGNSPLHF. As DNA, the CDR3 is TGTGCCAGCAGTGACAGGGTTGGTAATTCACCCCTCCACTTT.

This clonotype appeared many times. This chain connects TRBV12-3 or TRBV12-4 to TRBJ2-5, with 9 bases that match TRBD1. Trimming cost V 2 bases and J 5 bases; bases outside gene matches: 3. This CDR3 comprises 14 residues. CDR3 protein: CASSLSGQGETQYF. The CDR3, as DNA: TGTGCCAGCAGTTTATCCGGACAGGGGGAGACCCAGTACTTC.

V is TRBV27 and J is TRBJ2-2, with TRBD2 matching over 9 bases. V dropped 9 bases and J dropped 2; count of bases not matched to a gene: 7. The CDR3 runs to 15 residues. Germline CDR1 reads MNHEY; CDR2 reads SMNVEV (reference sequence). The CDR3 loop reads CARNGSGGNTGELFF. For the CDR3, the DNA is TGTGCCAGGAATGGTAGCGGGGGAAACACCGGGGAGCTGTTTTTT.

This clonotype came up many times. V gene TRBV12-3 or TRBV12-4 combines with J gene TRBJ2-2, with a tentative D call TRBD1 (6 bases). The CDR3 has 16 amino acids. V was trimmed by 2 bases and J by 6 bases, leaving 16 bases between them. The CDR3 spells CASSLFPGELSGELFF. The DNA for the CDR3 is TGTGCCAGCAGTTTATTCCCAGGGGAGTTATCCGGGGAGCTGTTTTTT.

This clonotype was found many times. This rearrangement joins TRBV12-3 or TRBV12-4 to TRBJ1-1, with 11 nucleotides matching TRBD1. J was trimmed by 5 bases and V by 6 bases; bases with no gene match: 14. The CDR3 spans 17 residues. The CDR3 DNA reads TGTGCCAGCAGGTTGAGGACAGGGGGCGCACCTTCGACTGAAGCTTTCTTT. As protein: CASRLRTGGAPSTEAFF.

In its sample, this clonotype was seen many times. This rearrangement joins TRBV5-1 to TRBJ2-2; the D is unclear. CDR3 length: 14 amino acids. CDR1 and CDR2 from the germline V gene are SGHRS and YFSETQ. Trimming left V 4 bases short and J 3 bases short, with 10 bases between. The CDR3 loop is CASSGSRDTGELFF. Written as DNA, the CDR3 is TGCGCCAGCAGCGGCTCTCGAGACACCGGGGAGCTGTTTTTT.

This clonotype was seen repeatedly, ten times or more. The V and J genes are TRBV2 and TRBJ1-1, with TRBD1 identical over 12 bases. This CDR3 has 15 amino acids. Germline V gene sequence: CDR1 SNHLY, CDR2 FYNNEI. V trimming: 3 bases; J trimming: 10 bases; junction bases outside the gene matches: 9. The chain's CDR3 is CASSDRGTGGGGAFF. DNA for the CDR3: TGTGCCAGCAGTGACCGGGGGACAGGGGGCGGTGGAGCTTTCTTT.

This clonotype was counted ten times or more. This chain links TRBV12-3 or TRBV12-4 with TRBJ1-1; no clear D gene. V was pared by 6 bases and J by 7 bases, with 12 bases between. The CDR3 runs 12 residues. CDR3 sequence: CASSPRGNEAFF. The CDR3 nucleotides are TGTGCCAGCAGCCCACGAGGAAATGAAGCTTTCTTT.

This clonotype came up a few times. This chain uses TRBV5-1 with TRBJ1-6; 8 bases fit TRBD1. The CDR3 runs 15 residues. The junction had 9 bases not matched to a gene; V was cut back by 4 bases and J by 9 bases. Germline V lookup: CDR1 SGHRS, CDR2 YFSETQ. CDR3 DNA: TGCGCCAGCAGCCTATACCAGGGGGCTAGTTCACCCCTCCACTTT. Protein: CASSLYQGASSPLHF.

This clonotype was observed many times. This chain connects TRBV30 to TRBJ1-2; 8 nucleotides align to TRBD1. Germline assignment: CDR1 GTSNPN and CDR2 SVGIG (reference sequence). The V gene end was trimmed by 4 bases and the J gene end by 0 bases; junction bases not matched to a gene: 10. This CDR3 is 16 amino acids long. This CDR3 is CAWTGTGYLANYGYTF. The CDR3 region has the DNA TGTGCCTGGACCGGGACAGGATATTTAGCTAACTATGGCTACACCTTC.

In this sample, this clonotype turned up a few times. This may arise from a read error, as a much more abundant clone is one base away. V and J are TRBV30 and TRBJ1-1; the D is unclear. V lost 2 bases to trimming and J lost 7 bases, with 14 bases between them. The CDR3 covers 13 residues. CDR1 GTSNPN and CDR2 SVGIG come from the germline V gene (reference sequence). The DNA of the CDR3 is TGTGCCTGGAGTATTGCACGAAGGAATGAAGCTTTCTTT. This codes for CAWSIARRNEAFF.

A note on this clonotype: The missing conserved phenylalanine or tryptophan at the end of this CDR3 makes a read error likely. The limits of the CDR3 on the DNA are not certain, so only TCRdb's listed CDR3 is given. The V call is TRBV6-1, the J call TRBJ1-1; the table assigns TRBD1, which was not confirmed against the DNA. The CDR3 extends over 11 residues, inclusive of both ends. The germline gives CDR1 MNHNS, CDR2 SASEGT. The CDR3 reads CASSPPGTPLV.

The table lists this clonotype with many counts. This chain connects TRBV9 to TRBJ1-5; D is uncertain. V gave up 0 bases and J gave up 2 bases, with 6 bases separating them. Per the germline V gene, CDR1 is SGDLS and CDR2 is YYNGEE. The CDR3 sequence is 14 residues long. The CDR3 loop is CASSVDGGNQPQHF. Here the CDR3 DNA reads TGTGCCAGCAGCGTAGACGGTGGCAATCAGCCCCAGCATTTT.